The 17 T cell receptor beta chains below all came from one sample that was sequenced in a study of cytomegalovirus exposure and HLA in healthy donors. PCR primers comprised 60 Vbeta and 13 Jbeta primers. This table comes from immunoSEQ multiplex PCR, and its TCRdb copy is limited to in-frame clones, with some not included. The sample has roughly 120,000 clones; approximately 15% are singletons. Material: PBMCs. The source of these receptors is a woman younger than 35 in good health and CMV-seronegative.

The genes are TRBV11-3 and TRBJ2-2; D is undetermined. Per germline, CDR1 SGHNT and CDR2 YENEEA. This CDR3 spans 16 amino acids. The V gene lost 3 bases and the J gene lost 2 bases, with 13 bases spanning the gap. The CDR3 nucleotides are TGTGCCAGCAGCTTCGGTGGCAGGATCAACACCGGGGAGCTGTTTTTT. Amino acids: CASSFGGRINTGELFF.

The chain combines TRBV9 with TRBJ2-3; 7 nucleotides line up with TRBD1. The CDR3 totals 15 residues. From germline, CDR1 is SGDLS and CDR2 YYNGEE. V dropped 0 bases and J dropped 6; count of bases not matched to a gene: 7. In nucleotides, the CDR3 is TGTGCCAGCAGCGTAGTTGAGGGGGCCGGGGATACGCAGTATTTT. This gives the protein CASSVVEGAGDTQYF.

The chain uses TRBV6-5 and TRBJ1-2; 9 bases are a match to TRBD1. CDR1 and CDR2 (germline): MNHEY, SVGAGI. CDR3 length: 14 amino acids. J lost 6 bases, V lost 5 bases, and 7 bases had no gene match. For the CDR3, the DNA is TGTGCCAGCAGTCGCCTCGGGACAGGGAATGGCTACACCTTC. Its protein product is CASSRLGTGNGYTF.

The chain employs TRBV4-1 and TRBJ2-7; D is possibly TRBD2 (5 bases). Germline CDR1 is MGHRA and CDR2 is YSYEKL. This CDR3 comprises 13 residues. V lost 7 bases to trimming and J lost 5 bases, with 15 bases between them. The CDR3 bases are TGCGCCAGCATCTCTTGGAGGAATAACGAGCAGTACTTC. Residues: CASISWRNNEQYF.

The chain carries TRBV6-6 and TRBJ1-1; a weak D match, TRBD1 (5 bases). The CDR3 has 13 amino acids. The V end was cut by 6 bases, the J end by 5 bases, with 13 bases between. Germline CDR1 reads MNHNY; CDR2 reads SVGAGI (reference sequence). The CDR3 loop reads CASSESGETEAFF. The CDR3 region has the DNA TGTGCCAGCAGCGAGTCGGGGGAGACTGAAGCTTTCTTT.

The chain combines TRBV11-2 with TRBJ2-1; TRBD1 might be the D (6 bases). Germline-derived CDR1 and CDR2 are SGHAT and FQNNGV. The CDR3 totals 13 residues. Trimming left V 5 bases short and J 7 bases short, with 12 bases between. CDR3: CASSLGAANEQFF. The CDR3 DNA is TGTGCCAGCAGCCTGGGGGCAGCAAATGAGCAGTTCTTC.

The V and J genes are TRBV27 and TRBJ2-5; 7 positions agree with TRBD2. The CDR3 extends over 15 amino acids. Germline-derived CDR1 and CDR2 are MNHEY and SMNVEV (reference sequence). V was clipped by 2 bases and J by 7 bases; unmatched bases: 10. The CDR3 spells CASSLSGTTSRTQYF. DNA for the CDR3: TGTGCCAGCAGTTTAAGCGGGACTACCTCTCGGACCCAGTACTTC.

This sequence joins TRBV10-3 and TRBJ2-1, with a tentative D call TRBD2 (6 bases). The ends were cut back, 3 bases at V and 3 bases at J, with 12 bases in the middle. Germline V lookup: CDR1 ENHRY, CDR2 SYGVKD. The CDR3 is 15 amino acids. DNA of the CDR3: TGTGCCATCAGTGACGCGGGACCCCGCTACAATGAGCAGTTCTTC. Translated, it gives CAISDAGPRYNEQFF.

In this sample, this clone turned up a few times. The chain has TRBV5-6 and TRBJ2-7; no clear D gene. Trimming took 2 bases from V and 2 from J, leaving 11 bases between them. The CDR3 has 14 residues. In germline, CDR1 is SGHDT, CDR2 YYEEEE. The CDR3 nucleotides read TGTGCCAGCAGCTTCCAGAACACACCCTACGAGCAGTACTTC. Protein product: CASSFQNTPYEQYF.

In its sample, this clone was seen a few times. The J gene is TRBJ1-1, the V gene TRBV29-1; D may be TRBD1 (6 bases). Trimming removed 4 bases at V and 0 bases at J, with 12 bases between. Per germline, CDR1 SQVTM and CDR2 ANQGSEA. The CDR3 totals 14 residues. CDR3 sequence (DNA): TGCAGCGTTGGTGCCGGACAGATGAACACTGAAGCTTTCTTT. This encodes CSVGAGQMNTEAFF.

This clone was picked up a small number of times. The chain links TRBV19 to TRBJ1-2; TRBD1 is a possible D gene (5 bases). V lost 3 bases and J 5 bases, leaving 19 bases between the germline ends. CDR1 LNHDA and CDR2 SQIVND come from the germline V gene (reference sequence). The CDR3 is 16 residues long. The CDR3 DNA sequence: TGTGCCAGTAGTATTAGGGCAGGGTTCGATGCGTATGGCTACACCTTC. Amino acids: CASSIRAGFDAYGYTF.

The V gene is TRBV7-3, the J gene TRBJ2-3, with 11 positions matching TRBD2. The CDR3 consists of 13 residues. V lost 5 bases to trimming and J lost 5 bases; unmatched junction nucleotides: 0. Germline V lookup: CDR1 SGHTA, CDR2 FQGTGA. The CDR3 DNA is TGTGCCAGCAGCGGACTAGCGGGAGATACGCAGTATTTT. It encodes CASSGLAGDTQYF.

This clone has just one count. The chain combines TRBV5-1 with TRBJ2-1; no firm D call. This CDR3 has 15 amino acids. Trimming left V 0 bases short and J 0 bases short, with 7 bases between. Germline-derived CDR1 and CDR2 are SGHRS and YFSETQ. CDR3 in DNA: TGCGCCAGCAGCTTGGATGCTAACTCCTACAATGAGCAGTTCTTC. Its protein is CASSLDANSYNEQFF. The whole variable domain, filled in from reference TRBV5-1 and TRBJ2-1, reads KAGVTQTPRYLIKTRGQQVTLSCSPISGHRSVSWYQQTPGQGLQFLFEYFSETQRNKGNFPGRFSGRQFSNSRSEMNVSTLELGDSALYLCASSLDANSYNEQFFGPGTRLTVL.

V usage is TRBV9 and J usage is TRBJ1-3, with D unresolved. V dropped 4 bases and J dropped 0 bases, with 5 bases sitting between them. The germline CDR1 and CDR2 sequences are SGDLS and YYNGEE. The CDR3 runs 13 residues. In nucleotides, the CDR3 is TGTGCCAGCAGCCCTCTCTCTGGAAACACCATATATTTT. The encoded protein is CASSPLSGNTIYF.

The V gene is TRBV11-2, the J gene TRBJ1-2; 7 bases match TRBD1. V lost 2 bases, J lost 3 bases, and 0 bases stayed unmatched. Germline CDR1 reads SGHAT; CDR2 reads FQNNGV. The length of the CDR3 is 13 residues. CDR3 nucleotide sequence: TGTGCCAGCAGCTTAACAGGGGACTATGGCTACACCTTC. Amino acids: CASSLTGDYGYTF.

This clone has only a few counts. The chain uses TRBV6-5 and TRBJ1-2; 8 bases agree with TRBD1. The CDR3 length is 15 residues. Germline loops: CDR1 MNHEY, CDR2 SVGAGI. Unmatched junction bases numbered 15, after V lost 7 bases and J lost 8 bases. The CDR3 is CASIRFSGGVGGYTF. In nucleotides, the CDR3 is TGTGCCAGCATTAGGTTTTCAGGGGGCGTGGGGGGCTACACCTTC.

This clone has a handful of counts. The chain combines TRBV30 with TRBJ2-7; D is perhaps TRBD2 (5 bases). Germline CDR1 and CDR2: GTSNPN and SVGIG (reference sequence). V was cut by 0 bases and J by 2 bases, with 14 bases left in between. The CDR3 totals 15 residues. In DNA, the CDR3 is TGTGCCTGGAGTGTGGGAGCCTCGGCAACCTACGAGCAGTACTTC. This sequence encodes CAWSVGASATYEQYF.